This T cell receptor (beta chain) is drawn from a study of blood T cell repertoires in COVID-19. Across the whole study: Whether acute or convalescent, the COVID-19 samples came from the United States, Italy and Spain.

In germline, CDR1 is MGHRA, CDR2 YSYEKL. The junction had 8 bases not matched to a gene; V was cut back by 3 bases and J by 5 bases. This CDR3 region has 15 residues. Clinical history reported by participants formed the basis on which cohorts were assigned. TCRdb's copy holds only in-frame clones and misses some; the assay was immunoSEQ multiplex PCR. Of roughly 250,000 clones in the sample, about nine tenths were seen once. Sequenced: PBMCs or T cells enriched from blood (not recorded which). The V gene is TRBV4-1, the J gene TRBJ1-1; 8 bases map to TRBD1. This clonotype originated in a woman aged 40 to 50 with acute COVID-19. The CDR3 DNA follows: TGCGCCAGCAGCCACCAAGGGACAGGTGGAACTGAAGCTTTCTTT. Its translation: CASSHQGTGGTEAFF.